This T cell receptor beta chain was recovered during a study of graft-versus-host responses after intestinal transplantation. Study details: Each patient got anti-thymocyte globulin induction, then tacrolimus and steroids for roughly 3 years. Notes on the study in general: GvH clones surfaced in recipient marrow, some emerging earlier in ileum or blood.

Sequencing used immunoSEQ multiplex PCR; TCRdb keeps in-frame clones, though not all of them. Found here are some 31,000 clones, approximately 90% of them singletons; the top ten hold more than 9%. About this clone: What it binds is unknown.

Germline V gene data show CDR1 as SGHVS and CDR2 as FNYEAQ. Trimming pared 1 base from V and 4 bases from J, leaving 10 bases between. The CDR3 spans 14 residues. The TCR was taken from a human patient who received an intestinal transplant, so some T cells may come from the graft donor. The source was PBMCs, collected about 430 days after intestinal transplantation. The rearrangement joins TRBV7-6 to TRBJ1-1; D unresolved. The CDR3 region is CASSLERQGTEAFF. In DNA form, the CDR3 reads TGTGCCAGCAGCTTAGAAAGGCAAGGCACTGAAGCTTTCTTT. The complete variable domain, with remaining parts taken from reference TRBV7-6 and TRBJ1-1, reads GAGVSQSPRYKVTKRGQDVALRCDPISGHVSLYWYRQALGQGPEFLTYFNYEAQQDKSGLPNDRFSAERPEGSISTLTIQRTEQRDSAMYRCASSLERQGTEAFFGQGTRLTVV.